A single sample is the source of the 12 T cell receptor beta chains below, sequenced in a study of CD8+CD57+ T cells in acquired aplastic anemia. Researchers used genomic DNA as the template to profile TCR beta VDJ and CDR3. From the reads, TCRdb called clonotypes with MiXCR, one entry per CDR3 protein. This sample carries around 250,000 distinct CDR3 sequences, 55% to 60% of them seen once, and the ten largest clones take roughly 8%. Source material: sorted CD4+, CD8+, or CD8+CD57+ T cells (not recorded which) from PBMCs. The receptors come from a human donor with severe aplastic anemia or a healthy control (not recorded which).

The sample holds a few counts of this clonotype. The chain links TRBV2 to TRBJ2-7; no clear D gene. The CDR3 is made up of 12 amino acids. In germline, CDR1 is SNHLY, CDR2 FYNNEI. The V gene lost 5 bases and the J gene lost 7 bases, with 12 bases spanning the gap. In DNA, the CDR3 is TGTGCCAGCAGTTTGGGGTTACGGGAGCAGTACTTC. It specifies CASSLGLREQYF.

This clonotype was seen repeatedly, ten times or more. The chain links TRBV5-1 to TRBJ2-2; D not resolved. With 1 base removed from V and 8 bases from J, the gap between germline ends came to 9 bases. The CDR3 length is 13 residues. Germline assignment: CDR1 SGHRS and CDR2 YFSETQ. In DNA form, the CDR3 reads TGCGCCAGCAGCTTGCCCCCCACGGGGGAGCTGTTTTTT. This gives the protein CASSLPPTGELFF.

This chain joins TRBV5-1 and TRBJ2-1; maybe TRBD1 (6 bases). In germline, CDR1 is SGHRS, CDR2 YFSETQ. The V and J ends lost 4 bases and 4 bases respectively, with 6 bases between them. The CDR3 is 12 residues long. As DNA, the CDR3 is TGCGCCAGCAGCGGGACATACAATGAGCAGTTCTTC. Protein sequence: CASSGTYNEQFF.

In its sample, this clonotype was seen many times. The chain uses TRBV7-9 and TRBJ2-6; D may correspond to TRBD1 or TRBD2 (5 bases each). Germline V gene lookup returns CDR1 SEHNR and CDR2 FQNEAQ (reference sequence). The CDR3 contains 15 residues. V lost 8 bases to trimming and J lost 1 base, with 12 bases between them. The CDR3 coding sequence is TGTGCCAGCGGCAGGGAGCCTTCTGGGGCCAACGTCCTGACTTTC. It is translated as CASGREPSGANVLTF.

The chain employs TRBV7-6 and TRBJ1-1; no definite D call. Germline CDR1 reads SGHVS; CDR2 reads FNYEAQ. The CDR3 is 14 amino acids. The V gene lost 4 bases and the J gene lost 5 bases, with 14 bases spanning the gap. The CDR3 bases are TGTGCCAGCAGCTCCGGAGTGGGGAGGACTGAAGCTTTCTTT. Protein: CASSSGVGRTEAFF.

The sample holds many counts of this clonotype. The chain is built from TRBV5-1 and TRBJ2-7; 8 bases fit TRBD1. This CDR3 has 14 residues. In germline, CDR1 is SGHRS, CDR2 YFSETQ. V gave up 4 bases and J gave up 5 bases; unmatched junction bases: 8. The CDR3 is CASSRVGQGDEQYF. The DNA for the CDR3 is TGCGCCAGCAGCCGGGTAGGACAGGGTGACGAGCAGTACTTC.

At least ten counts were recorded for this clonotype. V gene TRBV7-9 combines with J gene TRBJ2-3; D ambiguous. Deletions cut 4 bases from V and 0 bases from J, with 11 bases between. The CDR3 spans 15 residues. The germline CDR1 and CDR2 sequences are SEHNR and FQNEAQ (reference sequence). The CDR3 DNA follows: TGTGCCAGCAGCTCTAGACTGGAGAGCACAGATACGCAGTATTTT. Amino acids: CASSSRLESTDTQYF.

The genes are TRBV10-3 and TRBJ2-6; D is unresolved. The CDR3 covers 13 residues. V dropped 3 bases and J dropped 4 bases, with 4 bases sitting between them. Germline V lookup: CDR1 ENHRY, CDR2 SYGVKD. The CDR3 protein is CAISDAGANVLTF. CDR3 DNA sequence: TGTGCCATCAGTGACGCGGGGGCCAACGTCCTGACTTTC.

This clonotype was counted a single time. The genes are TRBV7-3 and TRBJ2-3; D is possibly TRBD1 or TRBD2 (5 bases each). CDR3 length: 15 amino acids. V lost 7 bases, J lost 4 bases, and 18 bases lay in between. Germline CDR1 is SGHTA and CDR2 is FQGTGA. The CDR3 loop is CASIRETRRSDTQYF. The CDR3 nucleotides are TGTGCCAGCATCAGGGAGACAAGAAGGTCAGATACGCAGTATTTT.

This clonotype has ten or more counts. The rearrangement uses TRBV6-2 or TRBV6-3 and TRBJ1-6, with 10 bases that match TRBD1. Germline loops: CDR1 MNHEY, CDR2 SVGEGT. This CDR3 contains 14 residues. The V segment lost 7 bases and the J segment 9 bases; nucleotides outside the gene matches: 6. The CDR3 nucleotides are TGTGCCAGCATCAGACAGGGGGCGGCTTCACCCCTCCACTTT. Translated: CASIRQGAASPLHF.

There are a few counts of this clonotype. V usage is TRBV29-1 and J usage is TRBJ1-5, with 9 bases that match TRBD1. The germline V gene has CDR1 SQVTM and CDR2 ANQGSEA. This CDR3 contains 14 residues. The CDR3 loop is CNVIRQGDNQPQHF. The CDR3, as DNA: TGCAACGTAATACGACAGGGGGACAATCAGCCCCAGCATTTT.

This clonotype was counted only a few times. This sequence joins TRBV7-8 and TRBJ1-5; D unclear. The CDR3 is 12 amino acids. Trimming cost V 2 bases and J 7 bases, with 6 bases left between them. Germline CDR1 reads SGHVS; CDR2 reads FQNEAQ. CDR3 loop: CASSLMEQPQHF. Here the CDR3 DNA reads TGTGCCAGCAGCTTAATGGAACAGCCCCAGCATTTT.